This T cell receptor beta chain was obtained from a study of T-cell memory formation after mild COVID-19. About the research overall: Across donors, TCR clusters were largely donor specific. Findings of the study overall: A second wave of clones peaked on day 37, and their SARS-CoV-2 specificity went unconfirmed. Those CD4+ clones that contracted were mainly in CM and EM (CD8+ ones in EMRA).

Concerning this clonotype itself: Its antigen is currently unknown.

TCRdb itself ran the 5' RACE reads through MiXCR, one entry per CDR3 protein. The sample gives 170,000 or so distinct CDR3 sequences, over 20% of which show up once; more than 20% is in the top ten. Germline V CDR1 and CDR2: SGHTA, FQGNSA. Trimming pared 2 bases from V and 3 bases from J, leaving 7 bases between. This CDR3 is built from 13 residues. The V gene is TRBV7-2, the J gene TRBJ1-1; D is ambiguous. The TCR comes from an adult woman who had mild COVID-19 (a few samples of this study predate the infection). Cell type and time point are not known. Sequenced: PBMCs or a T cell subset sorted from them (not recorded which). As DNA, the CDR3 is TGTGCCAGCAGCTTATACCGGTACACTGAAGCTTTCTTT. The encoded protein is CASSLYRYTEAFF.